This TCR beta chain was captured in a study of shared T cell receptors in the human thymus. This clone was recorded only once. TCRdb's copy holds only in-frame clones and misses some; the assay was immunoSEQ multiplex PCR. Here the sample spans about 710,000 clones, approximately 89% being singletons. There are 17 residues in the CDR3. The sample also formed part of further work on human thymus T cells. That report notes: Obtained as resections during corrective heart surgery, the thymus tissue was then studied.

The gene calls are TRBV21-1 and TRBJ2-5; no check of the table's D call, TRBD2, against the DNA was made. TRBV21-1 is assigned pseudogene status. The sequence derives from a boy under two years old with a congenital heart defect. The source material was thymocytes. The CDR3 loop reads CASSKKVGSGVGETQYF. CDR3 in DNA: TGTGCCAGCAGCAAAAAAGTAGGGAGCGGGGTTGGGGAGACCCAGTACTTC.